One and the same sample provided the 22 T cell receptor beta chains below, sequenced in a study of read filtering for tumor transcriptome and immune sequencing. From approximately 430 ng of RNA, a library with molecular barcoded alpha/delta and beta/gamma adaptors was made. TCRdb recomputed calls from the reads with MiXCR, one row per CDR3 protein. Altogether about 86,000 distinct CDR3 sequences are present, about 12% being singletons, with the ten largest covering around 14%. Input material: a population of CD138-negative cells sorted from bone marrow. The receptors here all came from a donor aged 40 or over with multiple myeloma.

This clonotype has ten or more counts. The chain joins TRBV7-8 to TRBJ2-3, with 11 bases lining up with TRBD2. Germline CDR1 SGHVS, CDR2 FQNEAQ. V lost 3 bases, J lost 5 bases, and 4 bases stayed unmatched. CDR3 length equals 15 residues. The CDR3 spells CASSFTSGSGDTQYF. As DNA, the CDR3 is TGTGCCAGCAGCTTTACTAGCGGGAGTGGAGATACGCAGTATTTT. Variable domain in full (rest from reference TRBV7-8 and TRBJ2-3): GAGVSQSPRYKVAKRGQDVALRCDPISGHVSLFWYQQALGQGPEFLTYFQNEAQLDKSGLPSDRFFAERPEGSVSTLKIQRTQQEDSAVYLCASSFTSGSGDTQYFGPGTRLTVL.

A word on this clonotype: The germline gene is not matched at one end of the junction; a read error may be the cause. The chain couples TRBV20-1 to TRBJ2-1, with D possibly TRBD2 on 5 matching bases. This CDR3 has 12 amino acids. Germline CDR1 DFQATT, CDR2 SNEGSKA (reference sequence). CDR3 bases: TGCAGTGATAGCGCTCTACTCAATGAGCAGCTCTTC. Its protein is CSDSALLNEQLF.

This clonotype has only a few counts. This chain joins TRBV9 and TRBJ2-1; the D gene is possibly TRBD1 (6 bases). The CDR3 has 15 amino acids. V was shortened by 0 bases and J by 4 bases, with 11 bases between the two germline ends. CDR1 and CDR2 (germline): SGDLS, YYNGEE. The chain's CDR3 is CASSVGGQPYNEQFF. CDR3 nucleotide sequence: TGTGCCAGCAGCGTAGGCGGACAGCCATACAATGAGCAGTTCTTC.

This clonotype was counted many times. The CDR3 ends on some other residue instead of the conserved phenylalanine or tryptophan, so this is likely a read error. The chain carries TRBV20-1 and TRBJ2-3, with D perhaps TRBD2 (6 bases). Germline CDR1 is DFQATT and CDR2 is SNEGSKA (reference sequence). V gave up 7 bases and J gave up 1 base, with 12 bases separating them. The CDR3 loop spans 13 amino acids. The CDR3 region has the DNA TGCAGTGTAGCGGACTATGGCACAGATACGCAGTATTCT. Translating it yields CSVADYGTDTQYS.

This clonotype was recorded many times. This rearrangement joins TRBV7-3 to TRBJ1-1; D may be TRBD1 (5 bases). CDR1 and CDR2 (germline): SGHTA, FQGTGA. V was cut by 4 bases and J by 4 bases, with 16 bases left in between. The CDR3 runs to 15 residues. The CDR3 reads CASSYTGTEVTEAFF. In nucleotides, the CDR3 is TGTGCCAGCAGCTACACCGGGACGGAGGTCACTGAAGCTTTCTTT.

This clonotype has ten or more counts. V and J are TRBV3-1 and TRBJ2-1; possibly TRBD2 for D (6 bases). V lost 2 bases and J 4 bases, leaving 9 bases between the germline ends. The CDR3 consists of 14 residues. CDR1 and CDR2 from the germline V gene are LGHDT and YNNKEL (reference sequence). CDR3 region: CASSQMGLYNEQFF. The CDR3 region has the DNA TGTGCCAGCAGCCAAATGGGACTTTACAATGAGCAGTTCTTC.

This clonotype was picked up many times. This chain links TRBV9 with TRBJ2-3; the D gene is possibly TRBD2 (5 bases). Germline V gene sequence: CDR1 SGDLS, CDR2 YYNGEE. The V end was cut by 2 bases, the J end by 3 bases, with 10 bases between. The CDR3 loop spans 14 amino acids. CDR3 sequence reads: CASSVSGTTDTQYF. As DNA, the CDR3 is TGTGCCAGCAGCGTTTCGGGAACGACAGATACGCAGTATTTT.

This clonotype was observed at least ten times. The chain combines TRBV5-1 with TRBJ2-5; D unresolved. CDR3 length: 13 residues. Trimming took 4 bases from V and 2 from J, leaving 9 bases between them. Germline V gives CDR1 SGHRS, CDR2 YFSETQ. The CDR3 sequence: CASSKDQQETQYF. CDR3 DNA sequence: TGCGCCAGCAGCAAGGACCAGCAAGAGACCCAGTACTTC.

This clonotype occurred many times. The chain is built from TRBV18 and TRBJ2-1; D remains unclear. Germline CDR1 is KGHSH and CDR2 is LQKENI. The V end lost 3 bases, the J end lost 0 bases, and 12 bases lay between the germline ends. CDR3 size: 16 residues. In DNA form, the CDR3 reads TGTGCCAGCTCACCTTTCAGTTCTAGCTCCTACAATGAGCAGTTCTTC. It specifies CASSPFSSSSYNEQFF.

This clonotype appeared many times. The chain has TRBV7-2 and TRBJ2-5; D call uncertain. Germline values: CDR1 SGHTA, CDR2 FQGNSA. With 4 bases removed from V and 6 bases from J, the gap between germline ends came to 12 bases. This CDR3 comprises 13 residues. The CDR3 sequence: CASSSEYSQTQYF. As DNA, the CDR3 is TGTGCCAGCAGCTCAGAGTACAGCCAGACCCAGTACTTC.

The V call is TRBV29-1, the J call TRBJ2-3; D gene uncertain. Germline loops: CDR1 SQVTM, CDR2 ANQGSEA. The V and J ends lost 3 bases and 0 bases respectively, with 10 bases between them. CDR3 length: 14 residues. The CDR3 coding sequence is TGCAGCGTTGAGTCCCAGGCTAGCACAGATACGCAGTATTTT. It codes for CSVESQASTDTQYF.

This clonotype was detected ten times or more. The CDR3 region has the DNA TGTGCCAGCAGTCCTGGGACTACAGACACCGGGGAGCTGTTTTTT. Translating gives CASSPGTTDTGELFF. This chain links TRBV9 with TRBJ2-2; 7 bases map to TRBD2. Germline values: CDR1 SGDLS, CDR2 YYNGEE. The CDR3 is 15 amino acids. V shed 5 bases, J shed 3 bases, and the junction held 7 bases outside the gene matches.

The sample holds many counts of this clonotype. The gene calls are TRBV7-8 and TRBJ2-2; 8 bases fit TRBD2. This CDR3 contains 16 residues. Germline lookup yields CDR1 SGHVS and CDR2 FQNEAQ. V shed 7 bases and J 2 bases; nucleotides not matched to a gene: 9. CDR3 nucleotide sequence: TGTGCCAGCACCCTTATTAGCGGGATTAACACCGGGGAGCTGTTTTTT. Encoded protein: CASTLISGINTGELFF.

At least ten counts were recorded for this clonotype. This chain links TRBV19 with TRBJ2-2, with a weak D call TRBD2 (7 bases). Per the germline V gene, CDR1 is LNHDA and CDR2 is SQIVND (reference sequence). The CDR3 runs 15 residues. V lost 5 bases and J lost 6, with 16 bases in between. CDR3 sequence (DNA): TGTGCCAGTAGTTCCGAAGGGGGGGCTCCCGGGGAGCTGTTTTTT. It yields the protein CASSSEGGAPGELFF.

The table lists this clonotype with a few counts. The chain links TRBV28 to TRBJ2-6; no clear D. CDR1 MDHEN and CDR2 SYDVKM come from the germline V gene. Trimming removed 5 bases from V and 2 bases from J, with 7 bases in between. The CDR3 extends over 14 amino acids. As DNA, the CDR3 is TGTGCCAGCAGTCCCCTTGCTGGGGCCAACGTCCTGACTTTC. This encodes CASSPLAGANVLTF.

Many counts were recorded for this clonotype. The chain carries TRBV2 and TRBJ2-3; 11 bases line up with TRBD2. The length of the CDR3 is 15 residues. The V and J ends lost 6 bases and 1 base, in that order; junction bases with no gene match: 3. Germline CDR1 reads SNHLY; CDR2 reads FYNNEI. This CDR3 reads CASRELAGGTDTQYF. The DNA of the CDR3 is TGTGCCAGCAGGGAACTAGCGGGAGGCACAGATACGCAGTATTTT.

Points on this clonotype: A read error likely explains this, since a far larger clone differs by one base. The J gene is TRBJ2-6, the V gene TRBV7-2; 8 bases fit TRBD2. Germline lookup yields CDR1 SGHTA and CDR2 FQGNSA. The CDR3 totals 18 residues. J was trimmed by 2 bases and V by 5 bases; bases with no gene match: 11. The CDR3 DNA reads TGTGCCAGCAGCCGCCCGGGACTAGATTTCCCTGGGGCCAACGTCCTGACTTTC. Its translation is CASSRPGLDFPGANVLTF. Full variable domain (remainder filled in from reference TRBV7-2 and TRBJ2-6): GAGVSQSPSNKVTEKGKDVELRCDPISGHTALYWYRQSLGQGLEFLIYFQGNSAPDKSGLPSDRFSAERTGGSVSTLTIQRTQQEDSAVYLCASSRPGLDFPGANVLTFGAGSRLTVL.

The CDR3 spells CASSSSGLLNEQFF. CDR3 in DNA: TGTGCCAGCAGCTCCAGCGGACTTCTTAATGAGCAGTTCTTC. The chain couples TRBV11-3 to TRBJ2-1, with TRBD2 as a possible D gene (5 bases). CDR1 and CDR2 (germline): SGHNT, YENEEA. CDR3 length: 14 amino acids. V was cut by 4 bases and J by 7 bases, with 14 bases left in between.

There are many counts of this clonotype. The chain joins TRBV7-2 to TRBJ2-3; D remains unclear. Trimming left V 5 bases short and J 8 bases short, with 11 bases between. The CDR3 length is 12 residues. The germline gives CDR1 SGHTA, CDR2 FQGNSA. The CDR3 region has the DNA TGTGCCAGCAGCCCTCGATGGGGTACGCAGTATTTT. This translates into CASSPRWGTQYF.

This clonotype has only one observation. The chain is built from TRBV24-1 and TRBJ2-5, with unresolved D. This CDR3 has 13 residues. Germline V gives CDR1 KGHDR, CDR2 SFDVKD. The V end lost 3 bases, the J end lost 3 bases, and 7 bases lay between the germline ends. For the CDR3, the DNA is TGTGCCACCAGTGATCCAGGAAAAGAGACCCAGTACTTC. It specifies CATSDPGKETQYF.

The gene calls are TRBV29-1 and TRBJ1-1; D is undetermined. V dropped 3 bases and J dropped 2 bases, with 7 bases sitting between them. The CDR3 runs to 12 residues. Germline V gene sequence: CDR1 SQVTM, CDR2 ANQGSEA. The CDR3 region is CSVDRQNTEAFF. Here the CDR3 DNA reads TGCAGCGTTGACAGACAAAACACTGAAGCTTTCTTT.

The table lists this clonotype with a few counts. The chain links TRBV5-1 to TRBJ1-1; D is unresolved. CDR1 is SGHRS, CDR2 YFSETQ, per germline. The CDR3 length is 13 residues. The V and J ends lost 2 bases and 4 bases respectively, with 9 bases between them. As DNA, the CDR3 is TGCGCCAGCAGCTTCGACACGGGCACTGAAGCTTTCTTT. Residues: CASSFDTGTEAFF. Using reference TRBV5-1 and TRBJ1-1 for the parts outside the CDR3, the full variable domain is KAGVTQTPRYLIKTRGQQVTLSCSPISGHRSVSWYQQTPGQGLQFLFEYFSETQRNKGNFPGRFSGRQFSNSRSEMNVSTLELGDSALYLCASSFDTGTEAFFGQGTRLTVV.